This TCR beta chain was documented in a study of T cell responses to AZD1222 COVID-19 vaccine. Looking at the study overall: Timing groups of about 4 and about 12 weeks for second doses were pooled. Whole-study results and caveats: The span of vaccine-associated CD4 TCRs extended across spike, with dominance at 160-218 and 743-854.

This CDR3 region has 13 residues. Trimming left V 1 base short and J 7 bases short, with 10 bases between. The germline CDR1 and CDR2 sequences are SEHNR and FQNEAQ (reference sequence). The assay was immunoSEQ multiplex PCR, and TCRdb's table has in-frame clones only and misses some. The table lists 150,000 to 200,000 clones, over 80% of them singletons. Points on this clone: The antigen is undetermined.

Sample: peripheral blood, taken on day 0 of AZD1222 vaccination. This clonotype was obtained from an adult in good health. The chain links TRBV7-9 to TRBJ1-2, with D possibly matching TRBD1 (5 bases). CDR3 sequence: CASSLDLGAGYTF. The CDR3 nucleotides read TGTGCCAGCAGCTTAGATCTTGGGGCTGGCTACACCTTC. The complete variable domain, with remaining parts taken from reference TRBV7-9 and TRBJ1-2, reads DTGVSQNPRHKITKRGQNVTFRCDPISEHNRLYWYRQTLGQGPEFLTYFQNEAQLEKSRLLSDRFSAERPKGSFSTLEIQRTEQGDSAMYLCASSLDLGAGYTFGSGTRLTVV.